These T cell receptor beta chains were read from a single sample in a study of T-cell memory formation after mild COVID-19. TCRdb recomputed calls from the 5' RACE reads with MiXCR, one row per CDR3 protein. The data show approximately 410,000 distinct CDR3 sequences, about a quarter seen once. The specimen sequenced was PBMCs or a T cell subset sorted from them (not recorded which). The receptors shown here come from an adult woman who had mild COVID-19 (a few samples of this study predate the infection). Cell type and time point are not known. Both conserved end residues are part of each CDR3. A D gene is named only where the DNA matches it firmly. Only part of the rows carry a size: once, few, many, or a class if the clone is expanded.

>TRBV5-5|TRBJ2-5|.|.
CASSVEWGAETQYF
TGTGCCAGCAGCGTAGAGTGGGGGGCAGAGACCCAGTACTTC
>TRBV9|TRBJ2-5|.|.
CASSTTGETQYF
TGTGCCAGCAGTACAACGGGAGAGACCCAGTACTTC
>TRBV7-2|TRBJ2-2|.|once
CASSLVGGVYTGELFF
TGTGCCAGCAGCTTAGTGGGCGGAGTGTACACCGGGGAGCTGTTTTTT
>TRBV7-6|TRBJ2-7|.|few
CASSSDRSSYEQYF
TGTGCCAGCAGTTCCGACAGGAGCTCCTACGAGCAGTACTTC
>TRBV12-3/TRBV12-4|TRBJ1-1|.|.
CASSYLTGAEAFF
TGTGCCAGCAGCTACTTAACAGGAGCTGAAGCTTTCTTT
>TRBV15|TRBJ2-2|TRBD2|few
CATPGLAVNTGELFF
TGTGCCACCCCGGGACTAGCGGTGAACACCGGGGAGCTGTTTTTT
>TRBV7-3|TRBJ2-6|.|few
CASSLQASSGANVLTF
TGTGCCAGCAGCCTCCAGGCGAGCTCTGGGGCCAACGTCCTGACTTTC
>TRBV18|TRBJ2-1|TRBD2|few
CASSSRGGLSNEQFF
TGTGCCAGCTCATCCCGCGGGGGACTGAGCAATGAGCAGTTCTTC
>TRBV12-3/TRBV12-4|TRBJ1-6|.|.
CASSLPGTASPLHF
TGTGCCAGCAGCTTACCCGGGACGGCTTCACCCCTCCACTTT
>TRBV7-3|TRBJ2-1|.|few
CASSLTRFGGGLYNEQFF
TGTGCCAGCAGCTTAACGAGGTTCGGGGGAGGCCTCTACAATGAGCAGTTCTTC
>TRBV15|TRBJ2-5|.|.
CATSTLGEGVTETQYF
TGTGCCACCAGCACCCTAGGGGAGGGGGTAACCGAGACCCAGTACTTC
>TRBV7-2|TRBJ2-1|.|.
CASSLASTTGNEQFF
TGTGCCAGCAGCCTAGCCTCTACAACGGGTAATGAGCAGTTCTTC
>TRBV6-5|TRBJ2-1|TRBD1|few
CASNRDRVGEQFF
TGTGCCAGCAACCGGGACAGGGTAGGTGAGCAGTTCTTC
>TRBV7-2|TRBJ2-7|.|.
CASSLIGGLYEQYF
TGTGCCAGCAGCTTGATCGGGGGTCTCTACGAGCAGTACTTC
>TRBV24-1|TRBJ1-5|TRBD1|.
CATSVRGPGNQPQHF
TGTGCCACCAGCGTCAGGGGGCCGGGCAATCAGCCCCAGCATTTT
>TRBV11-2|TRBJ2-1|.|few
CASSLAPEVNEQFF
TGTGCCAGCAGCTTAGCCCCGGAGGTCAATGAGCAGTTCTTC
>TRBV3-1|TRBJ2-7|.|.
CASSQEGREQYF
TGTGCCAGCAGCCAAGAAGGTCGGGAGCAGTACTTC
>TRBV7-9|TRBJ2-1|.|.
CASSPGGRYNEQFF
TGTGCCAGCAGCCCAGGAGGACGGTACAATGAGCAGTTCTTC
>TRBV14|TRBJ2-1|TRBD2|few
CASSQRGTSGSYNEQFF
TGTGCCAGCAGCCAAAGGGGCACTAGCGGGTCCTACAATGAGCAGTTCTTC
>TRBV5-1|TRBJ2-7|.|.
CASSSGNYEQYF
TGCGCCAGCAGCTCCGGGAACTACGAGCAGTACTTC
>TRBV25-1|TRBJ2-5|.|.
CASSEYSEREETQYF
TGTGCCAGCAGTGAATATTCCGAGAGGGAGGAGACCCAGTACTTC
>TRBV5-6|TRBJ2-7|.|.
CASSLPGRTYEQYF
TGTGCCAGCAGCTTACCGGGACGGACCTACGAGCAGTACTTC
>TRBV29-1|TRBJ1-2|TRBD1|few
CSAVRDSANYGYTF
TGCAGCGCTGTACGGGACAGCGCTAACTATGGCTACACCTTC
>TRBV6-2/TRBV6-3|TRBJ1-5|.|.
CASSPRGVSHPNQPQHF
TGTGCCAGCAGCCCGAGGGGGGTTTCCCACCCTAATCAGCCCCAGCATTTT
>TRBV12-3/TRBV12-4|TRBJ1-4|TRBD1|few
CASSPGQLNEKLFF
TGTGCCAGCAGTCCGGGACAGCTGAATGAAAAACTGTTTTTT
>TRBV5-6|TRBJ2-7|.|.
CASTAPGGVPLYEQYF
TGTGCCAGCACCGCACCTGGTGGAGTTCCCCTCTACGAGCAGTACTTC
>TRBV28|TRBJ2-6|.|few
CASDSKGFRSGANVLTF
TGTGCCAGCGATAGTAAGGGTTTCCGCTCTGGGGCCAACGTCCTGACTTTC
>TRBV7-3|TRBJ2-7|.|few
CASAAGESYEQYF
TGTGCCAGCGCGGCGGGTGAATCCTACGAGCAGTACTTC
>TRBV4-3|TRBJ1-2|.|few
CASSLRRENYGYTF
TGCGCCAGCAGCCTCAGGCGGGAGAACTATGGCTACACCTTC
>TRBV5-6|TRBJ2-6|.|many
CASLSGANVLTF
TGTGCCAGCCTGTCTGGGGCCAACGTCCTGACTTTC
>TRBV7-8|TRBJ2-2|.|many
CASSLGASNTGELFF
TGTGCCAGCAGCTTAGGAGCCTCGAACACCGGGGAGCTGTTTTTT
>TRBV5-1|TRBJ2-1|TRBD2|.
CASSLPTLAGAIYNEQFF
TGCGCCAGCAGCTTGCCTACACTAGCGGGGGCCATCTACAATGAGCAGTTCTTC
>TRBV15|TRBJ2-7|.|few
CATSRDRLREQYF
TGTGCCACCAGCAGAGACAGGCTAAGGGAGCAGTACTTC
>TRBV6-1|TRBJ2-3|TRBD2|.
CASSEAGVGLEDTQYF
TGTGCCAGCAGTGAAGCCGGGGTGGGACTAGAGGATACGCAGTATTTT
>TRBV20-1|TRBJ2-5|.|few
CSIQRAQETQYF
TGCAGTATACAGCGGGCCCAAGAGACCCAGTACTTC
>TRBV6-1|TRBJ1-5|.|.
CASSDEGRGARPQHF
TGTGCCAGCAGTGATGAGGGGCGCGGGGCACGGCCCCAGCATTTT
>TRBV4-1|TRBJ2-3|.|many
CASSQVAAGTTDTQYF
TGCGCCAGCAGCCAAGTTGCGGCAGGGACCACAGATACGCAGTATTTT
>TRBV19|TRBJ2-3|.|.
CASSIYPAVLNTQYF
TGTGCCAGTAGTATTTACCCCGCGGTGTTAAATACGCAGTATTTT
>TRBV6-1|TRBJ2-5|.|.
CASSENRRETQYF
TGTGCCAGCAGTGAGAATAGAAGGGAGACCCAGTACTTC
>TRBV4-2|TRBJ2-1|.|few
CASSPRAGESSYNEQFF
TGTGCCAGCAGCCCTCGGGCCGGCGAATCTTCCTACAATGAGCAGTTCTTC
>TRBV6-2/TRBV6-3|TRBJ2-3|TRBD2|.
CASRTYGTRSDTQYF
TGTGCCAGCAGAACGTACGGGACTAGGTCAGATACGCAGTATTTT
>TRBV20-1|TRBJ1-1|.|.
CSARDPNTEAFF
TGCAGTGCTAGGGACCCGAACACTGAAGCTTTCTTT
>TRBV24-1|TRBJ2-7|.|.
CATSDLGDEQYF
TGTGCCACCAGTGATTTGGGGGACGAGCAGTACTTC
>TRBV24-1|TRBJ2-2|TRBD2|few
CATSDTSGRNTGELFF
TGTGCCACCAGTGACACTAGCGGGCGGAACACCGGGGAGCTGTTTTTT
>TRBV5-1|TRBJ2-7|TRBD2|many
CASSPAMGGVYEQYF
TGCGCCAGCAGCCCGGCGATGGGAGGGGTCTACGAGCAGTACTTC
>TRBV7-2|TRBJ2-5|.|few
CASSLAKGADQETQYF
TGTGCCAGCAGCTTAGCGAAGGGTGCAGACCAAGAGACCCAGTACTTC
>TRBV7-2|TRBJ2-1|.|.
CASSDPGTYNEQFF
TGTGCCAGCAGCGACCCTGGGACGTACAATGAGCAGTTCTTC
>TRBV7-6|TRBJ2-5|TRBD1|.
CASSPTGGEETQYF
TGTGCCAGCAGCCCGACAGGGGGAGAGGAGACCCAGTACTTC
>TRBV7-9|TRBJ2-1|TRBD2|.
CASSTGLDSYNEQFF
TGTGCCAGCAGCACGGGACTAGATTCCTACAATGAGCAGTTCTTC
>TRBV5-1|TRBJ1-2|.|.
CASSPSGEGPGYTF
TGCGCCAGCAGCCCTTCGGGTGAAGGGCCTGGCTACACCTTC
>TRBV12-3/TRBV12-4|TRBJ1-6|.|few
CASSLVRGSPLHF
TGTGCCAGCAGTTTAGTCCGGGGCAGCCCCCTCCACTTT